A selection of T cell receptor beta chains follows, all from one sample in a study of blood T cell repertoires in COVID-19. Using immunoSEQ multiplex PCR, the repertoire was profiled, and TCRdb retains in-frame clones only, with some absent. The data contain 200,000 to 300,000 clones, roughly 76% of them singletons. Sequencing was performed on peripheral blood. The receptors derive from a woman of 80 years or more with COVID-19, enrolled during active disease. The CDR3 runs from the conserved cysteine through the conserved F or W. A D gene is named only where the DNA matches it firmly. Size is stated for part of the rows, as once, few or many counts, or as a class when the clone is expanded.

V gene	J gene	D gene	clone size	CDR3 DNA	CDR3 protein
TRBV30	TRBJ1-3	TRBD1	.	TGTGCCTGGAGAGACAGGGGTCTTAGTGGAAACACCATATATTTT	CAWRDRGLSGNTIYF
TRBV3-1/TRBV3-2	TRBJ1-3	TRBD1	.	TGTGCCAGCAGCTCAGGACAGGGGAAATATTTT	CASSSGQGKYF
TRBV30	TRBJ1-2	TRBD1	.	TGTGCCTGGAGACTCCCGGGACAGGGTACTTCTGGCTACACCTTC	CAWRLPGQGTSGYTF
TRBV30	TRBJ2-2	TRBD2	.	TGTGCCTGGAGTGTACAACCTAGCGGGCTTGTGGGCGGGGAGCTGTTTTTT	CAWSVQPSGLVGGELFF
TRBV6-2/TRBV6-3	TRBJ1-1	TRBD1	.	TGTGCCAGCAGCCTGCGGAGCACCCCGGGACAGGGGACCCCTAACACTGAAGCTTTCTTT	CASSLRSTPGQGTPNTEAFF
TRBV29-1	TRBJ1-2	.	.	TGCAGCGTTGAAGGAGGCTATGGCTACACCTTC	CSVEGGYGYTF
TRBV4-1	TRBJ1-1	.	.	TGCGCCAGCAGCCATGGATCCCTTCGGAGCACTGAAGCTTTCTTT	CASSHGSLRSTEAFF
TRBV3-1/TRBV3-2	TRBJ1-2	TRBD1	.	TGTGCCAGCAGCCGGTTGGACAGGGAGGACTATGGCTACACCTTC	CASSRLDREDYGYTF
TRBV19	TRBJ2-7	TRBD2	.	TGTGCCAGTAGTAGACTAGCGGGAGATTACGAGCAGTACTTC	CASSRLAGDYEQYF
TRBV28	TRBJ1-6	.	few	TGTGCCAGCCGGGGGAGTGGGCTAAGCTCCTATAATTCACCCCTCCACTTT	CASRGSGLSSYNSPLHF
TRBV5-6	TRBJ1-3	TRBD1	few	TGTGCCAGCAGCTTGGTGACAGGGTCAGGAAACACCATATATTTT	CASSLVTGSGNTIYF
TRBV2	TRBJ1-5	.	once	TGTGCCAGCAGTGTCGGGCAGGGAGGTCAGCCCCAGCATTTT	CASSVGQGGQPQHF
TRBV6-4	TRBJ2-1	.	.	TGTGCCAGCAGTATCACTGGAGATTACAATGAGCAGTTCTTC	CASSITGDYNEQFF
TRBV14	TRBJ1-2	.	once	TGTGCCAGCAGCCAAGAGGCAGGCTATGGCTACACCTTC	CASSQEAGYGYTF
TRBV4-3	TRBJ2-7	TRBD2	.	TGCGCCAGCAGCGCTCTAGCGGGAGAAGCCTACGAGCAGTACTTC	CASSALAGEAYEQYF
TRBV25-1	TRBJ1-1	TRBD1	.	TGTGCCAGCAGTGGACAGGGGGGAACTGAAGCTTTCTTT	CASSGQGGTEAFF
TRBV28	TRBJ2-1	.	.	TGTGCCAGCAGCCGAAACTTAGGGAGCTCCTACAATGAGCAGTTCTTC	CASSRNLGSSYNEQFF
TRBV15	TRBJ1-1	TRBD1	few	TGTGCCACCAGCAGTTTGGGACAGGGGGCCTTTAACACTGAAGCTTTCTTT	CATSSLGQGAFNTEAFF
TRBV6-5	TRBJ1-2	TRBD1	.	TGTGCCAGCAGTTACTCGACAGGGGGCGACTATGGCTACACCTTC	CASSYSTGGDYGYTF
TRBV5-1	TRBJ1-2	.	few	TGCGCCAGCAGCTTTGGCAGGTCGACTAACTATGGCTACACCTTC	CASSFGRSTNYGYTF
TRBV19	TRBJ1-5	TRBD1	.	TGTGCCAGTAGTAGTTTCACAGGGGGGAATAGCAATCAGCCCCAGCATTTT	CASSSFTGGNSNQPQHF
TRBV25-1	TRBJ2-5	.	.	TGTGCCAGCGGTGCTCAGGGGCGGCGTACCCAGTACTTC	CASGAQGRRTQYF
TRBV11-3	TRBJ2-7	TRBD2	.	TGTGCCAGCAGCTTTGGGACTAGTGCCGTGCAGTACTTC	CASSFGTSAVQYF
TRBV7-2	TRBJ1-5	TRBD1	.	TGTGCCAGCAGCTTAGTTACAGGGGCCCATCAGCCCCAGCATTTT	CASSLVTGAHQPQHF
TRBV7-2	TRBJ1-2	TRBD1	.	TGTGCCAGCAGCTTAGGGCCAGGGGGTTATGGCTACACCTTC	CASSLGPGGYGYTF
TRBV7-2	TRBJ1-3	TRBD1	few	TGTGCCAGCAGCCCGACAGGGGACTCTGGAAACACCATATATTTT	CASSPTGDSGNTIYF
TRBV4-2	TRBJ2-7	.	.	TGTGCCAGCAGCCAAGACAAACTCTACGAGCAGTACTTC	CASSQDKLYEQYF
TRBV5-6	TRBJ2-7	TRBD1	.	TGTGCCAGCAGCTTGGGAGGGACAGGGACCTACGAGCAGTACTTC	CASSLGGTGTYEQYF
TRBV5-1	TRBJ2-1	TRBD2	.	TGCGCCAGCAGCCCCGGACTAGATCCCGCCCGTGAGCAGTTCTTC	CASSPGLDPAREQFF
TRBV5-1	TRBJ2-7	TRBD1	.	TGCGCCAGCAGCTGGGGGACAGGGTCCTACGAGCAGTACTTC	CASSWGTGSYEQYF
TRBV18	TRBJ1-5	TRBD1	.	TGTGCCAGCTCACTCCAGGGGGATCAGCCCCAGCATTTT	CASSLQGDQPQHF
TRBV24-1	TRBJ2-7	.	.	TGTGCCACCAGTGATCCGACAGTCAGCCCTTACGAGCAGTACTTC	CATSDPTVSPYEQYF
TRBV2	TRBJ1-2	.	.	TGTGCCAGCTCCGACAGGAGCTCGAGCTATGGCTACACCTTC	CASSDRSSSYGYTF
TRBV4-3	TRBJ2-3	TRBD1	.	TGCGCCAGCAGCCAAGAAGGGGGCTTGGCTAAAGATACGCAGTATTTT	CASSQEGGLAKDTQYF
TRBV2	TRBJ1-1	.	once	TGTGCCAGCAGGCCGGAACAGGGCAGGAACACTGAAGCTTTCTTT	CASRPEQGRNTEAFF
TRBV28	TRBJ2-1	TRBD2	.	TGTGCCAGCAGGGGCGCGGGACTAGCCTACAATGAGCAGTTCTTC	CASRGAGLAYNEQFF
TRBV28	TRBJ2-2	.	.	TGTGCCAGCAAGGTCGGAACGGGAGAGCTGTTTTTT	CASKVGTGELFF
TRBV18	TRBJ1-1	TRBD1	.	TGTGCCAGCTCACCGTATTTATCCGGACAGGGTAACACTGAAGCTTTCTTT	CASSPYLSGQGNTEAFF
TRBV6-6	TRBJ2-7	.	once	TGTGCCAGCAGGCACTACTCCTACGAGCAGTACTTC	CASRHYSYEQYF
TRBV7-3	TRBJ1-1	.	.	TGTGCCAGCAGCTTAATGGGGCTGAACACTGAAGCTTTCTTT	CASSLMGLNTEAFF
TRBV18	TRBJ2-3	.	.	TGTGCCAGCTCACCATACTACGGCGGCAGGGGAACAGATACGCAGTATTTT	CASSPYYGGRGTDTQYF
TRBV7-9	TRBJ2-3	.	.	TGTGCCAGCAGCTTGGACGGGGGCACAGATACGCAGTATTTT	CASSLDGGTDTQYF
TRBV3-1/TRBV3-2	TRBJ2-5	.	.	TGTGCCAGCAGCCAAGATAAAGAGACCCAGTACTTC	CASSQDKETQYF
TRBV6-5	TRBJ2-7	TRBD2	.	TGTGCCAGCAGTTTGACTAGCGGGAAAGTCTACGAGCAGTACTTC	CASSLTSGKVYEQYF
TRBV11-2	TRBJ2-2	.	.	TGTGCCAGCAGCCTCGACACCGGGGAGCTGTTTTTT	CASSLDTGELFF
TRBV16	TRBJ1-2	.	once	TGTGCCAGCAGCCAGGATTTTAAGGGGTTCTATGGCTACACCTTC	CASSQDFKGFYGYTF
TRBV7-2	TRBJ1-2	TRBD1	.	TGTGCCAGCAGCTTAAGTAGGGCAGGGGGAGGCTACACCTTC	CASSLSRAGGGYTF
TRBV14	TRBJ1-1	.	many	TGTGCCAGCAGCCAATCAACCCGGACAGAAGCTTTCTTT	CASSQSTRTEAFF